Listed here is a single T cell receptor beta chain. The source of the sample is a study of blood T cell repertoires in COVID-19. Overall study: COVID-19 samples, acute and convalescent, were from the United States, Italy and Spain. PBMCs, B-cell-depleted T cells, or T cells were the source of the cDNA or gDNA that made up the material.

Original methodology: Amplification with reference gene primers provided the estimates of nucleated cell counts. Generated by immunoSEQ multiplex PCR, the TCRdb table keeps only in-frame clones and is missing some. V, J and clone size are those of that table, while D and trimming were read from the DNA. The sample holds 150,000 to 200,000 clones, roughly 86% seen once. The germline CDR1 and CDR2 sequences are PRHDT and FYEKMQ (reference sequence). The CDR3 is 14 amino acids. V was pared by 6 bases and J by 5 bases, with 8 bases of the junction left unmatched. What was sequenced was peripheral blood. The gene calls are TRBV13 and TRBJ2-5; 8 nucleotides agree with TRBD2. The sequence was obtained from a woman aged 25-40 years with active or convalescent COVID-19. CDR3 loop: CASRQAGAFETQYF. CDR3 DNA: TGTGCCAGCAGGCAAGCGGGAGCTTTTGAGACCCAGTACTTC. The full variable domain, with the rest looked up from reference TRBV13 and TRBJ2-5, is AAGVIQSPRHLIKEKRETATLKCYPIPRHDTVYWYQQGPGQDPQFLISFYEKMQSDKGSIPDRFSAQQFSDYHSELNMSSLELGDSALYFCASRQAGAFETQYFGPGTRLLVL.